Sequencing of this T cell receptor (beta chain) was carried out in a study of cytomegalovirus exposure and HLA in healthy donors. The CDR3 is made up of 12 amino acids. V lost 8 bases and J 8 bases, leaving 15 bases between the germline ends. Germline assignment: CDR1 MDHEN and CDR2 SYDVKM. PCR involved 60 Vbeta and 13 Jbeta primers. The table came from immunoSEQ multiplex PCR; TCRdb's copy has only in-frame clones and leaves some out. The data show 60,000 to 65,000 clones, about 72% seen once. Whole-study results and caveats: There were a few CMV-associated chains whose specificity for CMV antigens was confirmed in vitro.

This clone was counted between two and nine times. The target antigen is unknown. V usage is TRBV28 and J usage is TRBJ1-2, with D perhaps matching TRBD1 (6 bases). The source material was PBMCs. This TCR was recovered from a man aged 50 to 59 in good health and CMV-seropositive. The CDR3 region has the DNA TGTGCCAGCGGGGGCAGGGTCGGCGGCTACACCTTC. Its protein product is CASGGRVGGYTF.